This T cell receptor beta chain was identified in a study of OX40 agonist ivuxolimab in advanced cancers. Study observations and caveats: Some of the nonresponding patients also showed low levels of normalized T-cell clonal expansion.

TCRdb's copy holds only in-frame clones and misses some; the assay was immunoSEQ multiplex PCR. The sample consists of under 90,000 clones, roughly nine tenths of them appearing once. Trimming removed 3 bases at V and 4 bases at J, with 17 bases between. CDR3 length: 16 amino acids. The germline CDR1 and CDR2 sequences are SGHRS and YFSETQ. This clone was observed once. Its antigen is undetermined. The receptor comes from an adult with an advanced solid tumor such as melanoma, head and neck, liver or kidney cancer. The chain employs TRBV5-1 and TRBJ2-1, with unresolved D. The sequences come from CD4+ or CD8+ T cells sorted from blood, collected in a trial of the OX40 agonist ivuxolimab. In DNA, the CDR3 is TGCGCCAGCAGCTCCTCACCTCCTAGTTCTTACAATGAGCAGTTCTTC. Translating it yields CASSSSPPSSYNEQFF.